The 13 T cell receptor beta chains listed next were all sequenced from one sample in a study of cytomegalovirus exposure and HLA in healthy donors. The PCR was carried out with 60 Vbeta primers and 13 Jbeta primers. TCRdb's table, derived via immunoSEQ multiplex PCR, lists solely in-frame clones and lacks some. The specimen's table records roughly 140,000 clones. Sequencing was done on a sample of PBMCs. The receptors were gathered from a man aged 40-49 years in good health and CMV-seronegative.

The chain joins TRBV7-8 to TRBJ1-6; perhaps TRBD1 as D (6 bases). This CDR3 comprises 15 residues. V gave up 5 bases and J gave up 9 bases, with 17 bases separating them. The germline gives CDR1 SGHVS, CDR2 FQNEAQ. CDR3 region: CASSQRTAAGSPLHF. CDR3 DNA: TGTGCCAGCAGCCAAAGGACAGCGGCGGGTTCACCCCTCCACTTT.

Comments on this clone: The same CDR3 also results from other DNA sequences found in this sample. This chain links TRBV7-9 with TRBJ1-1; D call uncertain. This CDR3 is built from 14 residues. Looked up from germline, CDR1 is SEHNR and CDR2 is FQNEAQ (reference sequence). The ends were cut back, 1 base at V and 0 bases at J, with 6 bases in the middle. CDR3 in amino acids: CASSLGQLNTEAFF. The CDR3 DNA reads TGTGCCAGCAGCTTAGGACAACTGAACACTGAAGCTTTCTTT.

This chain uses TRBV2 with TRBJ2-7; TRBD1 might be the D (6 bases). Trimming shortened V by 1 base and J by 3 bases, and 13 bases separated the two germline ends. In germline, CDR1 is SNHLY, CDR2 FYNNEI. The CDR3 has 15 residues. CDR3: CASSEETGRYYEQYF. CDR3 nucleotides: TGTGCCAGCAGTGAAGAGACAGGCCGATACTACGAGCAGTACTTC.

This chain links TRBV28 with TRBJ2-7, with D possibly being TRBD1 (5 bases). V was clipped by 3 bases and J by 2 bases, with 8 bases between them. This CDR3 has 13 amino acids. Germline lookup yields CDR1 MDHEN and CDR2 SYDVKM. This CDR3 reads CASSLGPTYEQYF. The DNA for the CDR3 is TGTGCCAGCAGTTTGGGGCCCACCTACGAGCAGTACTTC.

This rearrangement joins TRBV16 to TRBJ2-7; the D gene is possibly TRBD1 (6 bases). This CDR3 spans 12 amino acids. Trimming removed 7 bases from V and 5 bases from J, with 12 bases in between. Per the germline V gene, CDR1 is KGHSY and CDR2 is FQNENV. The CDR3 here is CASKKGGHEQYF. CDR3 DNA sequence: TGTGCCAGCAAAAAAGGGGGTCACGAGCAGTACTTC.

This chain connects TRBV7-7 to TRBJ2-5; D ambiguous. V was clipped by 1 base and J by 3 bases, with 6 bases between them. CDR1 SSHAT and CDR2 FNYEAQ come from the germline V gene (reference sequence). This CDR3 spans 13 amino acids. The CDR3 region has the DNA TGTGCCAGCAGCTTAGGGCAGAAAGAGACCCAGTACTTC. It encodes CASSLGQKETQYF.

The chain joins TRBV28 to TRBJ2-5; 10 bases are a match to TRBD1. The CDR3 contains 14 residues. The V segment lost 5 bases and the J segment 4 bases; nucleotides outside the gene matches: 4. CDR1 and CDR2 (germline): MDHEN, SYDVKM. The CDR3 DNA reads as TGTGCCAGCAGTCTAAGGACAGGGGGAGAGACCCAGTACTTC. Its protein product is CASSLRTGGETQYF.

V and J are TRBV5-4 and TRBJ1-1; D not resolved. V gave up 2 bases and J gave up 5 bases, with 10 bases separating them. This CDR3 comprises 13 residues. Germline CDR1 and CDR2: SGHNT and YYREEE (reference sequence). This CDR3 is CASSFTQVTEAFF. The CDR3 DNA reads as TGTGCCAGCAGCTTCACCCAGGTTACTGAAGCTTTCTTT.

The J gene is TRBJ2-1, the V gene TRBV2, with TRBD1 matching 7 bases. The CDR3 totals 15 residues. CDR1 SNHLY and CDR2 FYNNEI come from the germline V gene. V dropped 6 bases and J dropped 2; count of bases not matched to a gene: 7. The CDR3 here is CASSDPGQPYNEQFF. DNA for the CDR3: TGTGCCAGCAGCGATCCGGGACAGCCCTACAATGAGCAGTTCTTC.

The V gene is TRBV5-1, the J gene TRBJ1-5; maybe TRBD1 (5 bases). V lost 0 bases to trimming and J lost 4 bases, with 8 bases between them. This CDR3 is 14 amino acids long. Germline values: CDR1 SGHRS, CDR2 YFSETQ. The CDR3 DNA follows: TGCGCCAGCAGCTTGGCAGGGATGAATCAGCCCCAGCATTTT. Its translation: CASSLAGMNQPQHF. Drawing the rest from reference TRBV5-1 and TRBJ1-5, the complete variable domain is KAGVTQTPRYLIKTRGQQVTLSCSPISGHRSVSWYQQTPGQGLQFLFEYFSETQRNKGNFPGRFSGRQFSNSRSEMNVSTLELGDSALYLCASSLAGMNQPQHFGDGTRLSIL.

V and J are TRBV7-6 and TRBJ2-7, with 9 nucleotides matching TRBD1. The V gene end was trimmed by 5 bases and the J gene end by 5 bases; junction bases not matched to a gene: 10. The germline CDR1 and CDR2 sequences are SGHVS and FNYEAQ. This CDR3 spans 15 amino acids. The CDR3 is CASSPIPGQGHEQYF. For the CDR3, the DNA is TGTGCCAGCAGCCCCATACCGGGACAGGGCCACGAGCAGTACTTC.

The genes are TRBV5-6 and TRBJ2-3; tentatively, D is TRBD2 (6 bases). Trimming took off 2 bases at V and 8 bases at J, with 15 bases between the two ends. Germline values: CDR1 SGHDT, CDR2 YYEEEE. The CDR3 spans 14 residues. CDR3: CASSFQRVGATQYF. For the CDR3, the DNA is TGTGCCAGCAGCTTCCAGCGGGTAGGAGCTACGCAGTATTTT.

J is TRBJ1-1 and V is TRBV6-5; D is undetermined. Trimming took off 4 bases at V and 10 bases at J, with 10 bases between the two ends. Germline CDR1 and CDR2: MNHEY and SVGAGI. CDR3 size: 11 residues. CDR3 in amino acids: CASSSLRGAFF. In DNA form, the CDR3 reads TGTGCCAGCAGTTCCCTCCGGGGAGCTTTCTTT.